This T cell receptor (beta chain) was sequenced in a study of shared clonotypes between healthy human individuals. The CDR3 is 16 amino acids. V shed 5 bases and J shed 0 bases, with 17 bases lying between them. CDR1 is LNHDA, CDR2 SQIVND, per germline (reference sequence). The method was immunoSEQ multiplex PCR; TCRdb's version includes in-frame clones alone and lacks a portion of them. The sample lists about 1.5 million clones, approximately 98% occurring once. The receptor comes from a man aged 25 to 45 in good health. The chain uses TRBV19 and TRBJ2-7; a possible D gene is TRBD2 (6 bases). Source material: naive CD4+ T cells sorted from blood. Noted subset: CD45RA+ positively selected. As DNA, the CDR3 is TGTGCCAGTAGTCCCCTTTCCGGGAGCAACTCCTACGAGCAGTACTTC. Translating it yields CASSPLSGSNSYEQYF.